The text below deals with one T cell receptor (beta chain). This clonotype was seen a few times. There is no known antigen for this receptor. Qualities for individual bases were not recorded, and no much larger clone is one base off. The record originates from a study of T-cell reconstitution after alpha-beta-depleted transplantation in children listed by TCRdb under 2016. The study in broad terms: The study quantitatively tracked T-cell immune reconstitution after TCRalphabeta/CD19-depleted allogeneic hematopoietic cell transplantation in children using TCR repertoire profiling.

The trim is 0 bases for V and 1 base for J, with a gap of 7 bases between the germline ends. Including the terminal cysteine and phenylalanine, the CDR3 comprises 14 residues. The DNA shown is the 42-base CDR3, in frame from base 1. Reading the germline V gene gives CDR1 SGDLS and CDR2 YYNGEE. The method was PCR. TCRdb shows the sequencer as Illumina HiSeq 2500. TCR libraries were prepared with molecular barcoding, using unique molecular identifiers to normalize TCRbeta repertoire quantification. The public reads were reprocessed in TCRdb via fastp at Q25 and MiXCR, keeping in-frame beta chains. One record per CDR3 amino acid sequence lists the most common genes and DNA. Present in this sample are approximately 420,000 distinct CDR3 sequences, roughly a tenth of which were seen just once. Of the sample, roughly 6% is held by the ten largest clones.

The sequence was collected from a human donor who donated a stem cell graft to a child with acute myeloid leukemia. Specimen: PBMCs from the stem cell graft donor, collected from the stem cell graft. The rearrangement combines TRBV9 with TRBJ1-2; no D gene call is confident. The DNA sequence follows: TGTGCCAGCAGCGTAGACTTAGATAACTATGGCTACACCTTC. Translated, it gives CASSVDLDNYGYTF. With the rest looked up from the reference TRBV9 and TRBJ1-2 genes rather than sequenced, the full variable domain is DSGVTQTPKHLITATGQRVTLRCSPRSGDLSVYWYQQSLDQGLQFLIQYYNGEERAKGNILERFSAQQFPDLHSELNLSSLELGDSALYFCASSVDLDNYGYTFGSGTRLTVV.